One and the same sample provided the 3 T cell receptor beta chains below, sequenced in a study of shared clonotypes between healthy human individuals. Profiling relied on immunoSEQ multiplex PCR, and the TCRdb table lists in-frame clones only, not all of them. The sample consists of roughly 1 million clones, about 80% of them appearing once. Specimen: memory CD4+ T cells sorted from blood. Subset denoted: CD45RA-negative fraction. These receptors originate from a man younger than 35 in good health.

The chain carries TRBV7-3 and TRBJ2-2; 11 bases align to TRBD1. V gave up 4 bases and J gave up 4 bases; unmatched junction bases: 5. Germline V gene lookup returns CDR1 SGHTA and CDR2 FQGTGA. There are 16 residues in the CDR3. The CDR3 nucleotides read TGTGCCAGCAGCTCCAGGACAGGGGGCGGCACCGGGGAGCTGTTTTTT. Protein product: CASSSRTGGGTGELFF. Combining the CDR3 with reference TRBV7-3 and TRBJ2-2 gives the whole variable domain GAGVSQTPSNKVTEKGKYVELRCDPISGHTALYWYRQSLGQGPEFLIYFQGTGAADDSGLPNDRFFAVRPEGSVSTLKIQRTERGDSAVYLCASSSRTGGGTGELFFGEGSRLTVL.

There are a few counts of this clone. J is TRBJ2-1 and V is TRBV6-5; 13 bases align to TRBD2. Germline trimming cut 6 bases from V and 11 bases from J; bases unmatched to any gene: 10. The CDR3 runs 15 residues. CDR1 is MNHEY and CDR2 is SVGAGI in the germline V gene. This CDR3 is CASSPTGTSGAQQFF. The CDR3 nucleotides read TGTGCCAGCAGCCCCACCGGGACTAGCGGGGCGCAGCAGTTCTTC.

The chain couples TRBV7-6 to TRBJ1-2; D gene unclear. CDR1 is SGHVS and CDR2 is FNYEAQ in the germline V gene. The ends were cut back, 2 bases at V and 8 bases at J, with 18 bases in the middle. The CDR3 covers 15 residues. The CDR3 loop is CASSLRLVGPAGYTF. Written as DNA, the CDR3 is TGTGCCAGCAGCTTACGTTTAGTAGGGCCGGCAGGCTACACCTTC. The full variable domain, with the rest looked up from reference TRBV7-6 and TRBJ1-2, is GAGVSQSPRYKVTKRGQDVALRCDPISGHVSLYWYRQALGQGPEFLTYFNYEAQQDKSGLPNDRFSAERPEGSISTLTIQRTEQRDSAMYRCASSLRLVGPAGYTFGSGTRLTVV.